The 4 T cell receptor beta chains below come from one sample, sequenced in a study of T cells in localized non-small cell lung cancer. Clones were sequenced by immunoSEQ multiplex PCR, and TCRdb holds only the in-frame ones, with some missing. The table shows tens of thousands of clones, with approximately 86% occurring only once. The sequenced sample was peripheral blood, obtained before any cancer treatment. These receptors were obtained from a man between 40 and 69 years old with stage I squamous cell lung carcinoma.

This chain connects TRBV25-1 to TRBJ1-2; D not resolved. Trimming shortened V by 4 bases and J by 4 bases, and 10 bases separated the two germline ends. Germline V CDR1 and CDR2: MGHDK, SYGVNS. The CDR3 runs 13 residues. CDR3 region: CASSAGNLYGYTF. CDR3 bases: TGTGCCAGCAGTGCGGGGAACCTCTATGGCTACACCTTC.

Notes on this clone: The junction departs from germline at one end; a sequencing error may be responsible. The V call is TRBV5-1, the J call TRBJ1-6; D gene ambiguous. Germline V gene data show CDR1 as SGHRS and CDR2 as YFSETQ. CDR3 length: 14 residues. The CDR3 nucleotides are TGCGCCAGCGGCTTGGGAACAGATTATTCACCCCTCCACTTT. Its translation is CASGLGTDYSPLHF.

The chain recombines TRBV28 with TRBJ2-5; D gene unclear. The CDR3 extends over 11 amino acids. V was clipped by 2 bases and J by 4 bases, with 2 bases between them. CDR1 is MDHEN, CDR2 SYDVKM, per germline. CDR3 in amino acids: CASSLRETQYF. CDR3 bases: TGTGCCAGCAGTTTACGAGAGACCCAGTACTTC.

CDR3 coding DNA: TGCAGTGCTAGAGATAGGGCTGGCTACACCTTC. Translated: CSARDRAGYTF. J is TRBJ1-2 and V is TRBV20-1; no clear D gene. Trimming stripped 0 bases from V and 7 bases from J, with 6 bases between. The CDR3 spans 11 residues. Looked up from germline, CDR1 is DFQATT and CDR2 is SNEGSKA (reference sequence).